This TCR beta chain was observed in a study of beta chain features in type 1 diabetes. Germline assignment: CDR1 MNHEY and CDR2 SMNVEV (reference sequence). The CDR3 has 14 residues. V shed 4 bases and J shed 1 base, with 11 bases lying between them. TCRB transcripts that were expressed got sequenced, as all of the isolated RNA had been reverse transcribed. Sequencing used immunoSEQ multiplex PCR; TCRdb keeps in-frame clones, though not all of them. Among hundreds of thousands of clones listed, about 14% were seen once. The sample taken for sequencing was naive CD4+ T cells from blood. The rearrangement uses TRBV27 and TRBJ2-7; weak D call: TRBD1 (6 bases). This receptor was identified in a man aged 18 to 29 in good health. CDR3 bases: TGTGCCAGCAGTTCCAGGGGAACATCCTACGAGCAGTACTTC. This encodes CASSSRGTSYEQYF.